This TCR beta chain came from a study of blood T cell repertoires in COVID-19. The wider study: Samples taken during acute and convalescent COVID-19 were collected in the United States, Italy and Spain. T cells, B-cell-depleted T cells, or PBMCs provided the cDNA or gDNA that served as material.

Original processing methods: Quantification of nucleated cells was approximated via reference gene primer amplification. Profiling relied on immunoSEQ multiplex PCR, and the TCRdb table lists in-frame clones only, not all of them. The V and J calls and clone size were taken over from that table, and D and trimming were inferred from the DNA. This table holds hundreds of thousands of clones, approximately 91% found once. Those enrolled in Seattle joined during active infection and were followed longitudinally afterward. With 6 bases clipped from V and 2 bases from J, the junction kept 10 bases outside the gene matches. The CDR3 is made up of 15 amino acids. Germline V CDR1 and CDR2: MNHEY, SVGAGI.

The sequenced material came from peripheral blood. This sequence was found in a woman aged 70 to 79 with COVID-19, enrolled during active disease. The rearrangement uses TRBV6-5 and TRBJ2-7; 7 positions match TRBD1. The CDR3 loop is CASRDRQGLTYEQYF. As DNA, the CDR3 is TGTGCCAGCAGGGATAGACAGGGCCTCACCTACGAGCAGTACTTC.